Below are 14 T cell receptor beta chains sequenced from a single sample in a study of cytotoxic CD8 clonotypes in ibrutinib-treated CLL. Some clones are missing from TCRdb's copy, which holds only in-frame ones; the method was immunoSEQ multiplex PCR. The sample includes approximately 20,000 clones, 65% to 85% of them seen just once. The source was PBMCs, collected before ibrutinib treatment. The source of these receptors is a human donor with chronic lymphocytic leukemia.

This sequence joins TRBV10-3 and TRBJ2-1; TRBD2 matches at 7 bases. Trimming removed 0 bases from V and 0 bases from J; junction bases left unmatched: 11. Germline V CDR1 and CDR2: ENHRY, SYGVKD. CDR3 length: 19 amino acids. In DNA form, the CDR3 reads TGTGCCATCAGTGAGTCTCGGCTTGGGGGGGGAAGCTCCTACAATGAGCAGTTCTTC. This encodes CAISESRLGGGSSYNEQFF.

The gene calls are TRBV30 and TRBJ1-2; maybe TRBD1 (6 bases). The CDR3 runs 12 residues. V shed 8 bases and J shed 2 bases, with 12 bases lying between them. CDR1 and CDR2 from the germline V gene are GTSNPN and SVGIG (reference sequence). CDR3 in amino acids: CARDTRNYGYTF. The CDR3 DNA follows: TGTGCCAGGGACACACGAAACTATGGCTACACCTTC.

The CDR3 nucleotides read TGTGCCAGCAGTAGTGACAGAGGCTACACCTTC. It specifies CASSSDRGYTF. The chain employs TRBV27 and TRBJ1-2; weak D call: TRBD1 (5 bases). Germline CDR1 is MNHEY and CDR2 is SMNVEV (reference sequence). V lost 5 bases and J 8 bases, leaving 9 bases between the germline ends. The CDR3 has 11 residues.

The CDR3 nucleotides read TGTGCCAGCAGGGAAATCGGGAACACTGAAGCTTTCTTT. Translation: CASREIGNTEAFF. This sequence joins TRBV9 and TRBJ1-1; no firm D call. The CDR3 spans 13 residues. V lost 5 bases and J 1 base, leaving 9 bases between the germline ends. Germline values: CDR1 SGDLS, CDR2 YYNGEE.

J is TRBJ2-2 and V is TRBV6-5; 8 nucleotides line up with TRBD1. CDR1 is MNHEY and CDR2 is SVGAGI in the germline V gene. CDR3 length: 15 residues. V gave up 4 bases and J gave up 11 bases; unmatched junction bases: 12. CDR3 residues: CASSWQGAPPGELFF. In DNA form, the CDR3 reads TGTGCCAGCAGTTGGCAGGGGGCCCCTCCAGGAGAGCTGTTTTTT.

DNA for the CDR3: TGTGCCAGTACCCCCCGCGGGCAGGCCAAAGGGGAGCTGTTTTTT. It encodes CASTPRGQAKGELFF. The chain carries TRBV19 and TRBJ2-2; possibly TRBD2 for D (5 bases). The CDR3 runs to 15 residues. CDR1 and CDR2 (germline): LNHDA, SQIVND (reference sequence). With 7 bases removed from V and 8 bases from J, the gap between germline ends came to 20 bases.

This clone was seen only once. CDR3 in amino acids: CSVEWAALMNFAFF. CDR3 sequence (DNA): TGCAGCGTTGAGTGGGCAGCTCTTATGAATTTCGCTTTCTTT. The chain is built from TRBV29-1 and TRBJ1-1; D is undetermined. Germline assignment: CDR1 SQVTM and CDR2 ANQGSEA. The CDR3 contains 14 residues. V gave up 3 bases and J gave up 11 bases, with 22 bases separating them.

The rearrangement joins TRBV6-1 to TRBJ1-4, with TRBD1 identical over 7 bases. The J segment lost 3 bases and the V segment lost 4 bases, leaving 5 bases of the junction unmatched. The CDR3 runs to 15 residues. Germline CDR1 is MNHNS and CDR2 is SASEGT. The CDR3 bases are TGTGCCAGCAGTGTTCGACAGGGACCTAATGAAAAACTGTTTTTT. This encodes CASSVRQGPNEKLFF.

V gene TRBV27 combines with J gene TRBJ1-6; possible D gene TRBD1, 6 bases. CDR1 is MNHEY and CDR2 is SMNVEV in the germline V gene (reference sequence). CDR3 length: 17 residues. Trimming shortened V by 5 bases and J by 5 bases, and 19 bases separated the two germline ends. CDR3 loop: CASSGSPNRANNSPLHF. CDR3 nucleotides: TGTGCCAGCAGTGGTTCCCCCAACAGGGCCAATAATTCACCCCTCCACTTT.

The chain uses TRBV7-9 and TRBJ2-7; D may match TRBD1 or TRBD2 (5 bases each). Germline V gene lookup returns CDR1 SEHNR and CDR2 FQNEAQ (reference sequence). V shed 2 bases and J shed 5 bases, with 7 bases lying between them. The CDR3 is made up of 12 amino acids. CDR3 region: CASSLLGDEQYF. In DNA form, the CDR3 reads TGTGCCAGCAGCTTATTGGGGGACGAGCAGTACTTC.

This chain connects TRBV5-5 to TRBJ1-2; D remains unclear. There are 13 residues in the CDR3. The germline gives CDR1 SGHKS, CDR2 YYEKEE (reference sequence). Trimming took off 2 bases at V and 7 bases at J, with 12 bases between the two ends. CDR3 loop: CASSLRVAVGYTF. CDR3 DNA sequence: TGTGCCAGCAGCTTAAGGGTGGCGGTTGGCTACACCTTC.

The gene calls are TRBV10-3 and TRBJ2-7; D unresolved. Trimming removed 5 bases at V and 1 base at J, with 9 bases between. This CDR3 has 13 residues. In germline, CDR1 is ENHRY, CDR2 SYGVKD. The CDR3 spells CAISYTPSYEQYF. DNA of the CDR3: TGTGCCATCAGTTACACACCTTCCTACGAGCAGTACTTC.

The chain couples TRBV7-6 to TRBJ2-2; TRBD1 aligns across 8 bases. The V segment lost 4 bases and the J segment 6 bases; nucleotides outside the gene matches: 7. The germline V gene has CDR1 SGHVS and CDR2 FNYEAQ. This CDR3 is 15 amino acids long. CDR3 amino acids: CASSSRTGQAGELFF. The DNA for the CDR3 is TGTGCCAGCAGCTCGCGGACAGGGCAAGCCGGGGAGCTGTTTTTT.

The chain links TRBV6-5 to TRBJ1-5, with D perhaps TRBD1 (5 bases). In germline, CDR1 is MNHEY, CDR2 SVGAGI. The CDR3 length is 14 residues. Trimming removed 5 bases from V and 2 bases from J, with 10 bases in between. CDR3 region: CASSQGSRNQPQHF. CDR3 sequence (DNA): TGTGCCAGCAGTCAGGGATCCCGCAATCAGCCCCAGCATTTT.